One sample yielded the 18 T cell receptor beta chains listed below, sequenced in a study of blood T cell repertoires in COVID-19. Here immunoSEQ multiplex PCR was the method, and the copy in TCRdb shows in-frame clones only, minus some. The repertoire includes tens of thousands of clones, about nine tenths of them detected once, and about 9.6% sits in the top ten. Sample: peripheral blood. Every receptor here comes from a human donor in a cohort sampled during active COVID-19.

The chain has TRBV2 and TRBJ1-5, with D perhaps TRBD1 (6 bases). The CDR3 consists of 15 residues. V lost 3 bases and J 5 bases, leaving 14 bases between the germline ends. Germline loops: CDR1 SNHLY, CDR2 FYNNEI. CDR3 loop: CASSEKDRKHQPQHF. CDR3 coding DNA: TGTGCCAGCAGTGAGAAGGACAGAAAACATCAGCCCCAGCATTTT.

The chain recombines TRBV19 with TRBJ2-3; 8 nucleotides align to TRBD1. The germline CDR1 and CDR2 sequences are LNHDA and SQIVND (reference sequence). The CDR3 covers 14 residues. The V and J ends lost 9 bases and 0 bases, in that order; junction bases with no gene match: 5. The CDR3 here is CASRWTGSTDTQYF. In DNA form, the CDR3 reads TGTGCCAGCCGATGGACAGGGAGCACAGATACGCAGTATTTT. The full variable domain, rest sourced from reference TRBV19 and TRBJ2-3, is DGGITQSPKYLFRKEGQNVTLSCEQNLNHDAMYWYRQDPGQGLRLIYYSQIVNDFQKGDIAEGYSVSREKKESFPLTVTSAQKNPTAFYLCASRWTGSTDTQYFGPGTRLTVL.

Note on this clone: Other nucleotide sequences from this sample produce the same CDR3. The CDR3 is CASSLGLSYEQYF. CDR3 bases: TGTGCCAGCAGCTTAGGCCTTTCCTACGAGCAGTACTTC. The chain uses TRBV13 and TRBJ2-7; D gene unclear. Trimming removed 0 bases from V and 1 base from J, with 4 bases in between. Germline V gene sequence: CDR1 PRHDT, CDR2 FYEKMQ (reference sequence). The CDR3 covers 13 residues.

J is TRBJ2-7 and V is TRBV13, with unresolved D. Germline values: CDR1 PRHDT, CDR2 FYEKMQ (reference sequence). V shed 1 base and J shed 7 bases, with 14 bases lying between them. The CDR3 totals 14 residues. The CDR3 protein is CASSLAMLGLEQYF. CDR3 coding DNA: TGTGCCAGCAGCTTAGCTATGCTGGGCCTAGAGCAGTACTTC. Using reference TRBV13 and TRBJ2-7 for the parts outside the CDR3, the full variable domain is AAGVIQSPRHLIKEKRETATLKCYPIPRHDTVYWYQQGPGQDPQFLISFYEKMQSDKGSIPDRFSAQQFSDYHSELNMSSLELGDSALYFCASSLAMLGLEQYFGPGTRLTVT.

The chain is built from TRBV5-4 and TRBJ1-4; no definite D call. V lost 4 bases and J lost 6, with 13 bases in between. Looked up from germline, CDR1 is SGHNT and CDR2 is YYREEE (reference sequence). The CDR3 is made up of 14 amino acids. CDR3 sequence reads: CASSLDPGDEKLFF. As DNA, the CDR3 is TGTGCCAGCAGCCTTGACCCGGGAGATGAAAAACTGTTTTTT.

This clone turned up a few times. This sequence joins TRBV28 and TRBJ1-3; D gene uncertain. The CDR3 sequence is 14 residues long. Germline values: CDR1 MDHEN, CDR2 SYDVKM. V dropped 3 bases and J dropped 1 base, with 7 bases sitting between them. The CDR3 protein is CASSLLNSGNTIYF. The CDR3 DNA is TGTGCCAGCAGTTTGTTAAATTCTGGAAACACCATATATTTT.

Worth noting for this clone: One end of the junction is discordant with germline, which a read error may explain. This chain uses TRBV3-1 (or the pseudogene TRBV3-2) with TRBJ2-5; D might be TRBD1 (6 bases). The V gene's germline CDR1 is LGHDT and CDR2 YNNKEL (reference sequence). The CDR3 runs to 12 residues. CDR3 protein: CASSAPLGALNF. The CDR3 DNA reads TGTGCCAGCAGCGCCCCCCTGGGGGCCCTTAACTTC.

The chain carries TRBV18 and TRBJ2-5, with TRBD2 matching 8 bases. The CDR3 is 14 residues long. Trimming at V came to 3 bases and at J to 5 bases, leaving 5 bases not matched to a gene. Per the germline V gene, CDR1 is KGHSH and CDR2 is LQKENI. The CDR3 sequence is CASSPSGGWETQYF. The DNA for the CDR3 is TGTGCCAGCTCACCGAGCGGGGGATGGGAGACCCAGTACTTC.

The CDR3 coding sequence is TGTGCCAGCAGCTTGGACAGGGGAAACACTGAAGCTTTCTTT. This encodes CASSLDRGNTEAFF. The rearrangement joins TRBV5-6 to TRBJ1-1; TRBD1 agrees at 7 bases. J lost 2 bases, V lost 0 bases, and 1 base had no gene match. Germline V gene data show CDR1 as SGHDT and CDR2 as YYEEEE. CDR3 length: 14 amino acids.

The gene calls are TRBV29-1 and TRBJ2-7, with TRBD1 matching over 10 bases. CDR1 and CDR2 from the germline V gene are SQVTM and ANQGSEA. Unmatched junction bases numbered 5, after V lost 6 bases and J lost 6 bases. The length of the CDR3 is 12 residues. In DNA form, the CDR3 reads TGCAGCGTCTGGACAGGGGGTTCCGAGCAGTACTTC. It yields the protein CSVWTGGSEQYF.

The CDR3 region is CASSRTGQETQYF. CDR3 bases: TGTGCCAGCAGCCGGACAGGGCAAGAGACCCAGTACTTC. The gene calls are TRBV5-8 and TRBJ2-5; 8 bases align to TRBD1. The CDR3 runs 13 residues. V shed 4 bases, J shed 2 bases, and the junction held 1 base outside the gene matches. Germline CDR1 SGHTS, CDR2 YDEGEE. The full variable domain, completed using reference TRBV5-8 and TRBJ2-5, is EAGVTQSPTHLIKTRGQQATLRCSPISGHTSVYWYQQALGLGLQFLLWYDEGEERNRGNFPPRFSGRQFPNYSSELNVNALELEDSALYLCASSRTGQETQYFGPGTRLLVL.

The gene calls are TRBV18 and TRBJ2-2; 7 nucleotides match TRBD1. The CDR3 length is 16 residues. The junction had 12 bases not matched to a gene; V was cut back by 5 bases and J by 6 bases. CDR1 is KGHSH and CDR2 is LQKENI in the germline V gene. The CDR3 region has the DNA TGTGCCAGCTCATTACACGGGACAGAAGCGGCCGGGGAGCTGTTTTTT. Protein: CASSLHGTEAAGELFF.

This clone was seen a few times. This chain uses TRBV3-1 (or the pseudogene TRBV3-2) with TRBJ1-2; D possibly corresponds to TRBD1 (5 bases). Looked up from germline, CDR1 is LGHDT and CDR2 is YNNKEL (reference sequence). Trimming stripped 0 bases from V and 5 bases from J, with 10 bases between. The CDR3 runs 14 residues. CDR3 protein: CASSQDWQGYGYTF. The CDR3 coding sequence is TGTGCCAGCAGCCAAGATTGGCAGGGTTATGGCTACACCTTC.

The rearrangement links TRBV20-1 to TRBJ2-7, with a weak D call TRBD2 (6 bases). The CDR3 covers 15 residues. V was clipped by 3 bases and J by 5 bases, with 20 bases between them. The germline V gene encodes CDR1 DFQATT and CDR2 SNEGSKA (reference sequence). The CDR3 is CSASRPSGRSNEQYF. CDR3 DNA: TGCAGTGCTAGTCGGCCCAGCGGGCGCTCTAACGAGCAGTACTTC.

The chain joins TRBV6-5 to TRBJ2-7; TRBD1 matches at 10 bases. With 6 bases clipped from V and 5 bases from J, the junction kept 10 bases outside the gene matches. The V gene's germline CDR1 is MNHEY and CDR2 SVGAGI. The CDR3 is 15 residues long. CDR3 sequence reads: CASRRDRGLVDEQYF. In DNA form, the CDR3 reads TGTGCCAGCAGGAGGGACAGGGGTTTGGTCGACGAGCAGTACTTC.

This clone appeared once. V and J are TRBV5-8 and TRBJ2-7; 7 nucleotides match TRBD1. The CDR3 is made up of 14 amino acids. From germline, CDR1 is SGHTS and CDR2 YDEGEE. With V trimmed by 4 bases and J by 2 bases, 6 bases remained unmatched. CDR3 amino acids: CASSTGQLTYEQYF. CDR3 coding DNA: TGTGCCAGCAGCACGGGACAGCTAACCTACGAGCAGTACTTC.

The chain uses TRBV3-1 (or the pseudogene TRBV3-2) and TRBJ2-2, with 14 bases fitting TRBD2. The V and J ends lost 0 bases and 6 bases, in that order; junction bases with no gene match: 9. Germline-derived CDR1 and CDR2 are LGHDT and YNNKEL (reference sequence). The CDR3 runs to 19 residues. The CDR3 sequence: CASSQDLTSGRVSSGELFF. The DNA of the CDR3 is TGTGCCAGCAGCCAAGATTTGACTAGCGGGAGGGTAAGCTCCGGGGAGCTGTTTTTT.

This clone was detected only once. The CDR3 region is CASSQDGQGGYGYTF. The CDR3 DNA sequence: TGCGCCAGCAGCCAGGACGGACAGGGGGGATATGGCTACACCTTC. This sequence joins TRBV4-1 and TRBJ1-2, with TRBD1 identical over 10 bases. With V trimmed by 3 bases and J by 5 bases, 6 bases remained unmatched. The CDR3 is made up of 15 amino acids. CDR1 and CDR2 (germline): MGHRA, YSYEKL.